These T cell receptor beta chains were read from a single sample in a study of cytomegalovirus exposure and HLA in healthy donors. Some clones are missing from TCRdb's copy, which holds only in-frame ones; the method was immunoSEQ multiplex PCR. The sample includes 170,000 or so clones, more than 60% of them seen just once. The sample comprised PBMCs. The receptors originated from a young woman in good health and CMV-seronegative. The CDR3 runs from the conserved cysteine through the conserved F or W. D genes are given only for firm matches. A clone size is listed for some rows: how often the clone was seen (once, few, many), or a class if it is expanded.

abundance	d_gene	v_gene	j_gene	CDR3nt	CDR3aa
.	.	TRBV5-1	TRBJ1-1	TGCGCCAGCAGCTTGTGGCCAGGGGAGAACACTGAAGCTTTCTTT	CASSLWPGENTEAFF
.	.	TRBV21-1	TRBJ1-5	TGTGCCAGCAGCAAAGAAGAGGATCAGCCCCAGCATTTT	CASSKEEDQPQHF
once	.	TRBV7-9	TRBJ1-4	TGTGCCAGCAGCTTCGACAGGTCCTATGAAAAACTGTTTTTT	CASSFDRSYEKLFF
.	.	TRBV11-3	TRBJ2-2	TGTGCCAGCAGCTCGACTATTAACACCGGGGAGCTGTTTTTT	CASSSTINTGELFF
.	TRBD2	TRBV14	TRBJ2-3	TGTGCCAGCAGCCGCAGTAGCGGGGGGGCCGATACGCAGTATTTT	CASSRSSGGADTQYF
.	TRBD2	TRBV7-7	TRBJ2-1	TGTGCCAGCAGCCCTTCTCTGATAGCGGGGGGGCGGGGGCAGTTCTTC	CASSPSLIAGGRGQFF
.	.	TRBV7-2	TRBJ2-5	TGTGCCAGCAGTCGTGGGGGCGGCCAAGAGACCCAGTACTTC	CASSRGGGQETQYF
.	.	TRBV5-4	TRBJ1-2	TGTGCCAGCAGCTTGTTGCAGGGGAGCTATGGCTACACCTTC	CASSLLQGSYGYTF
.	.	TRBV5-8	TRBJ1-5	TGTGCCAGCAGTACCGGAACAGGGAATCAGCCCCAGCATTTT	CASSTGTGNQPQHF
.	.	TRBV10-3	TRBJ1-2	TGTGCCATCAGTGAGTCTTTGGGAGGATTGTATGGCTACACCTTC	CAISESLGGLYGYTF
.	TRBD1	TRBV28	TRBJ1-2	TGTGCCAGCAGTTCAACAGGGGGCCCCCACTATGGCTACACCTTC	CASSSTGGPHYGYTF
.	TRBD1	TRBV19	TRBJ1-2	TGTGCCAGTAGTATATCCGGGACAGGCAGCGTCTATGGCTACACCTTC	CASSISGTGSVYGYTF
once	TRBD1	TRBV23-1	TRBJ2-1	TGCGCCAGCAACCCAGCCCAGGGGGCCCCCTACAATGAGCAGTTCTTC	CASNPAQGAPYNEQFF
.	TRBD2	TRBV30	TRBJ2-3	TGTGCCTGGAGCGGATCTGGGACTAGCGGGGGGTTTGGTACGCAGTATTTT	CAWSGSGTSGGFGTQYF
once	TRBD1	TRBV18	TRBJ1-5	TGTGCCAGCTCACTCGGACAGGGCAATCAGCCCCAGCATTTT	CASSLGQGNQPQHF
.	TRBD2	TRBV2	TRBJ2-1	TGTGCCAGCAGGGCAGCGGGGAGCTCCTACAATGAGCAGTTCTTC	CASRAAGSSYNEQFF
.	TRBD1	TRBV5-5	TRBJ2-7	TGTGCCAGCAGCTTACGGGACAGAGCCTACGAGCAGTACTTC	CASSLRDRAYEQYF
.	TRBD1	TRBV27	TRBJ2-1	TGTGCCAGCAGCGATCTACCGGGACAGGTAGATGAGCAGTTCTTC	CASSDLPGQVDEQFF
.	.	TRBV19	TRBJ1-5	TGTGCCAGTAGAGGACAGAATCAGCCCCAGCATTTT	CASRGQNQPQHF
.	.	TRBV10-3	TRBJ2-7	TGTGCCAGCAGTTACTCGCCCCAGGGAGGCTACGAGCAGTACTTC	CASSYSPQGGYEQYF
few	.	TRBV30	TRBJ2-3	TGTGCCTGGAGTGTGCTCTGGCGGGCCGGCACAGATACGCAGTATTTT	CAWSVLWRAGTDTQYF
once	.	TRBV30	TRBJ1-3	TGTGCCTGGAGTACAGGGTCTTCTGGAAACACCATATATTTT	CAWSTGSSGNTIYF
few	TRBD1	TRBV18	TRBJ2-1	TGTGCCAGCTCACCAACAGGGGGCCTTGTTTACAATGAGCAGTTCTTC	CASSPTGGLVYNEQFF
once	.	TRBV27	TRBJ1-5	TGTGCCAGCAGCCCGGGACAAAGTAGCAATCAGCCCCAGCATTTT	CASSPGQSSNQPQHF
.	TRBD1	TRBV7-7	TRBJ2-1	TGTGCCAGCAGCTCTCGACAGGGCCCCCGCAATGAGCAGTTCTTC	CASSSRQGPRNEQFF
.	TRBD1	TRBV29-1	TRBJ1-1	TGCAGCGTAGTTACAGGGGGCACTGAAGCTTTCTTT	CSVVTGGTEAFF
.	.	TRBV25-1	TRBJ2-1	TGTGCCAGCAGGATTGGTGGCGGGGACAGCTACAATGAGCAGTTCTTC	CASRIGGGDSYNEQFF
.	.	TRBV5-1	TRBJ2-4	TGCGCCAGCAGCTTGGCCAGAGGTAACATTCAGTACTTC	CASSLARGNIQYF
.	.	TRBV18	TRBJ1-1	TGTGCCAGCTCACCGGGCAGGGTACAGTCTTGGAACACTGAAGCTTTCTTT	CASSPGRVQSWNTEAFF
.	.	TRBV5-4	TRBJ2-5	TGTGCCAGCAGCGGGGAGGGCGGGGGCCTCCAAGAGACCCAGTACTTC	CASSGEGGGLQETQYF
once	TRBD1	TRBV6-1	TRBJ1-2	TGTGCCAGCAATAAGGACAGGGGTGGCGGCTACACCTTC	CASNKDRGGGYTF
.	TRBD2	TRBV5-4	TRBJ2-7	TGTGCCAGCAGCTTGCCCGGGACTAGCTACGAGCAGTACTTC	CASSLPGTSYEQYF
.	TRBD2	TRBV7-9	TRBJ2-5	TGTGCCAGCAGCTTTACTAGCGGGGGACCCTTGAGGTACTTC	CASSFTSGGPLRYF
.	.	TRBV5-1	TRBJ2-3	TGCGCCAGCAGTTTGGGGGAGTGGGATACGCAGTATTTT	CASSLGEWDTQYF
.	.	TRBV27	TRBJ2-7	TGTGCCAGCAGTTCATTATCCCTATACAGCTACGAGCAGTACTTC	CASSSLSLYSYEQYF
.	TRBD2	TRBV7-9	TRBJ2-3	TGTGCCAGCAGCCTGCGGGGGGGCGAAGGAGATACGCAGTATTTT	CASSLRGGEGDTQYF
.	TRBD2	TRBV7-2	TRBJ2-7	TGTGCCAGCAGCCCGAGACTAGCGGGGGGGCGCGAGCAGTACTTC	CASSPRLAGGREQYF
.	.	TRBV2	TRBJ2-7	TGTGCCAGCAGTAGGCAGGGGCCGGCCTACGAGCAGTACTTC	CASSRQGPAYEQYF
.	.	TRBV5-4	TRBJ1-6	TGTGCCAGCAGCTCCCTAGGGAGTAATTCACCCCTCCACTTT	CASSSLGSNSPLHF
.	TRBD1	TRBV11-2	TRBJ1-4	TGTGCCAGCAGGATAACAGGGGGAGTCGAAAAACTGTTTTTT	CASRITGGVEKLFF
.	TRBD1	TRBV27	TRBJ2-7	TGTGCCAGCAGGAAACGTGACAGGGAGTACGAGCAGTACTTC	CASRKRDREYEQYF
once	.	TRBV6-1	TRBJ1-5	TGTGCCAGCAGCCATCCTGCGAATCAGCCCCAGCATTTT	CASSHPANQPQHF
.	TRBD1	TRBV5-4	TRBJ2-5	TGTGCCAGCAGCCTGGGACAGCAAGAGACCCAGTACTTC	CASSLGQQETQYF
.	.	TRBV5-4	TRBJ1-1	TGTGCCAGCAGCTTGTCCGGAGGAGAAGCTTTCTTT	CASSLSGGEAFF
once	.	TRBV18	TRBJ2-1	TGTGCCAGCTCACCACCCCGGTCACGAGATTCCTCCTACAATGAGCAGTTCTTC	CASSPPRSRDSSYNEQFF
.	TRBD1	TRBV2	TRBJ2-3	TGTGCCAGCAAGACACACGGGACAGCCACAGATACGCAGTATTTT	CASKTHGTATDTQYF
few	TRBD2	TRBV4-2	TRBJ2-5	TGTGCCAGCAGCCACAAGCCGGCCCTAGCGGGGGGCCTTCAAGAGACCCAGTACTTC	CASSHKPALAGGLQETQYF
.	.	TRBV11-2	TRBJ2-2	TGTGCCAGCAGCCAAGCAACGTATGTGCGGAACACCGGGGAGCTGTTTTTT	CASSQATYVRNTGELFF
.	TRBD1	TRBV2	TRBJ2-7	TGTGCCAGCAGCGGGACAGGGGGGGGCGAGCAGTACTTC	CASSGTGGGEQYF
.	.	TRBV10-3	TRBJ2-4	TGTGCCATCAGTGAGTTCGCTGACAGAACCTTTAACATTCAGTACTTC	CAISEFADRTFNIQYF
.	.	TRBV5-1	TRBJ1-2	TGCGCCAGCAGCTTGCGGGGGGACTATGGCTACACCTTC	CASSLRGDYGYTF
.	.	TRBV6-5	TRBJ1-4	TGTGCCAGCAGTACAGGTTCTACTAATGAAAAACTGTTTTTT	CASSTGSTNEKLFF
.	.	TRBV18	TRBJ1-1	TGTGCCAGCTCACCACCTCAGAACACTGAAGCTTTCTTT	CASSPPQNTEAFF
few	.	TRBV11-2	TRBJ1-5	TGTGCCAGCAGTCACGGGACACATCAGCCCCAGCATTTT	CASSHGTHQPQHF
.	.	TRBV4-2	TRBJ2-7	TGTGCCAGCAGCCCCTCCGAACAGGTATCCTACGAGCAGTACTTC	CASSPSEQVSYEQYF